A selection of T cell receptor beta chains follows, all from one sample in a study of blood T cell repertoires in COVID-19. Sequencing was performed with immunoSEQ multiplex PCR; in TCRdb, only in-frame clones are kept and a portion is missing. The data show a few hundred thousand clones, around 84% seen once. The sequenced sample consisted of peripheral blood. These receptors were collected from a woman aged 60-75 years who had recovered from COVID-19. Each CDR3 is given with its conserved first and last residue. Each record gives: V gene, D gene, CDR3 length, clone size, J gene, CDR3 DNA, CDR3 protein. A D gene is named only where the DNA matches it firmly. Rows may omit the clone size; those that give it use once, few, many or a size class.

TRBV5-8,.,18,.,TRBJ2-3,TGTGCCAGCAGCTTGGCTGTCAGGGTTACGACGGTGTCAGATACGCAGTATTTT,CASSLAVRVTTVSDTQYF
TRBV5-4,.,14,.,TRBJ1-3,TGTGCCAGCAGCCCTCGGAGCTCTGGAAACACCATATATTTT,CASSPRSSGNTIYF
TRBV5-1,.,13,once,TRBJ2-3,.,CASSVGGGTGSDF
TRBV4-3,.,14,.,TRBJ2-7,TGCGCCAGCAGCCAATGGGGGCTGAGCTACGAGCAGTACTTC,CASSQWGLSYEQYF
TRBV19,TRBD1,17,.,TRBJ2-2,TGTGCCAGTAGCCCGAGCGAGGACAGGGGGCTTGGCGGGGAGCTGTTTTTT,CASSPSEDRGLGGELFF
TRBV7-9,TRBD1,17,once,TRBJ1-2,TGTGCCAGCAGCTTAGCGCCGACAGGGGTTTTTGAAAATGGCTACACCTTC,CASSLAPTGVFENGYTF
TRBV5-1,.,14,.,TRBJ1-1,TGCGCCAGCAGCCTCGAGCGGACCAGCACTGAAGCTTTCTTT,CASSLERTSTEAFF
TRBV29-1,.,15,.,TRBJ2-7,TGCAGCGTTGAAGATCCCAGGGGTACCGGGTACGAGCAGTACTTC,CSVEDPRGTGYEQYF
TRBV2,TRBD1,15,.,TRBJ1-6,TGTGCCAGCAGTAAATCAGGGGGCATGAATTCACCCCTCCACTTT,CASSKSGGMNSPLHF
TRBV3-1/TRBV3-2,.,13,.,TRBJ1-5,TGTGCCAGCAGCCAAGGGGAGGGTCAGCCCCAGCATTTT,CASSQGEGQPQHF
TRBV14,.,16,.,TRBJ2-1,TGTGCCAGCAGCCAAGATCGTAGCGGCTGGGGGGATGAGCAGTTCTTC,CASSQDRSGWGDEQFF
TRBV6-6,TRBD1,16,.,TRBJ1-2,TGTGCCAGCAGTTCGCCGGGACAGGGGGCTAACTATGGCTACACCTTC,CASSSPGQGANYGYTF
TRBV7-8,.,13,.,TRBJ1-1,TGTGCCAGCAGCTTATACTCTGACACTGAAGCTTTCTTT,CASSLYSDTEAFF
TRBV7-6,.,18,.,TRBJ2-7,TGTGCCAGCAGTGGTGGCTCAGGGGCCGGGGAGGGCTCCTACGAGCAGTACTTC,CASSGGSGAGEGSYEQYF
TRBV5-5,TRBD2,15,.,TRBJ2-3,TGTGCCAGCAGCCCCCTAGCGGCTAGCACAGATACGCAGTATTTT,CASSPLAASTDTQYF
TRBV5-6,.,13,.,TRBJ2-3,TGTGCCAGCAGCTTGTCTCCGGCAGATACGCAGTATTTT,CASSLSPADTQYF
TRBV7-2,TRBD1,13,.,TRBJ2-5,TGTGCCAGCAGCCGGGACAGGGAAGAGACCCAGTACTTC,CASSRDREETQYF
TRBV20-1,.,15,many,TRBJ2-1,TGCAGTGCTAGTTCCATGTGGGGGGGCCGACATGAGCAGTTCTTC,CSASSMWGGRHEQFF
TRBV7-3,.,13,.,TRBJ1-3,TGTGCCAGCAGCTTACTCTCTGGAAACACCATATATTTT,CASSLLSGNTIYF
TRBV11-2,.,12,.,TRBJ2-3,TGTGCCAGTACCAACGGGGGAGATACGCAGTATTTT,CASTNGGDTQYF
TRBV24-1,.,13,many,TRBJ1-1,TGTGCCACCAGTACTAGCACCAGCGGGGAAGCTTTCTTT,CATSTSTSGEAFF
TRBV2,.,14,.,TRBJ2-7,TGTGCCAGCAGTGACGAACAGTTATCCTACGAGCAGTACTTC,CASSDEQLSYEQYF
TRBV12-3/TRBV12-4,.,13,.,TRBJ2-3,TGTGCCAGCAGTCCCCCTAGCGCTGATACGCAGTATTTT,CASSPPSADTQYF
TRBV7-9,.,14,.,TRBJ2-7,TGTGCCAGCAGCTTAGGGCAGGGGTTCTACGAGCAGTACTTC,CASSLGQGFYEQYF
TRBV11-2,TRBD1,14,.,TRBJ2-7,TGTGCCAGCAGCCTCGCTCAGGGGGCCGGGGAGCAGTACTTC,CASSLAQGAGEQYF
TRBV2,TRBD1,15,.,TRBJ2-7,TGTGCCAGCAGCGCCCGACAGGGGATCTCCTACGAGCAGTACTTC,CASSARQGISYEQYF
TRBV7-2,TRBD1,15,.,TRBJ2-7,TGTGCCAGCAGCCTTTTCCCGGGACAGGACTACGAGCAGTACTTC,CASSLFPGQDYEQYF
TRBV2,TRBD1,14,.,TRBJ1-4,TGTGCCAGCAGCTATACAGGGGCCGTTGAAAAACTGTTTTTT,CASSYTGAVEKLFF
TRBV3-1/TRBV3-2,TRBD1,14,few,TRBJ1-1,TGTGCCAGCAGCCAACGGCAGGGGGCCGCCGAAGCTTTCTTT,CASSQRQGAAEAFF
TRBV29-1,TRBD1,12,.,TRBJ2-7,TGCAGCGTGAGGACAGGGGGAGGCGAGCAGTACTTC,CSVRTGGGEQYF
TRBV6-6,TRBD1,16,.,TRBJ1-4,TGTGCCAGCAGTTACTTTGGACAGGGTGCAAATGAAAAACTGTTTTTT,CASSYFGQGANEKLFF
TRBV30,TRBD1,10,.,TRBJ2-7,TGTGCCCTATGGACAGGGAGTGTTCACTTC,CALWTGSVHF
TRBV3-1/TRBV3-2,TRBD1,14,.,TRBJ2-5,TGTGCCAGCAGCCCGGGACAGGGGATGGAGACCCAGTACTTC,CASSPGQGMETQYF
TRBV18,TRBD2,18,.,TRBJ2-1,TGTGCCAGCTCACCATCGGGACTAGCGGGGGGGATTAACAATGAGCAGTTCTTC,CASSPSGLAGGINNEQFF
TRBV4-1,TRBD2,16,.,TRBJ2-7,TGCGCCAGCAGCCGATCGCCTGCGGGGGACCTCTACGAGCAGTACTTC,CASSRSPAGDLYEQYF
TRBV5-1,.,16,.,TRBJ1-2,TGCGCCAGCAGCTTGGCGGGATCGGGGGTGGACTATGGCTACACCTTC,CASSLAGSGVDYGYTF
TRBV19,TRBD1,16,few,TRBJ2-3,TGTGCCAGTACCCCCCCCGGGACAGGAGACACAGATACGCAGTATTTT,CASTPPGTGDTDTQYF
TRBV5-4,TRBD1,16,.,TRBJ1-1,TGTGCCAGCAGCTTGGCCAGGAGGGGGCTGGTCACTGAAGCTTTCTTT,CASSLARRGLVTEAFF
TRBV6-5,.,14,.,TRBJ1-1,TGTGCCAGCAACCGCCGAGGGCTCTACACTGAAGCTTTCTTT,CASNRRGLYTEAFF